The entry below describes one T cell receptor beta chain. These data come from a study of control samples from healthy donors and cancer patients. Assay: immunoSEQ multiplex PCR; the TCRdb copy retains only in-frame clones and omits some. The sample records 150,000 to 200,000 clones, nearly 96% being singletons. The source material was blood. This clonotype was obtained from a woman younger than 45 in good health.

The CDR3 DNA reads TGCGCCAGCAGCTTCAGCGGGAGCTCCTACAATGAGCAGTTCTTC. Translating it yields CASSFSGSSYNEQFF. The chain uses TRBV5-1 and TRBJ2-1; 8 bases are a match to TRBD2. Trimming removed 2 bases from V and 0 bases from J; junction bases left unmatched: 1. Germline V gives CDR1 SGHRS, CDR2 YFSETQ. The CDR3 length is 15 residues.